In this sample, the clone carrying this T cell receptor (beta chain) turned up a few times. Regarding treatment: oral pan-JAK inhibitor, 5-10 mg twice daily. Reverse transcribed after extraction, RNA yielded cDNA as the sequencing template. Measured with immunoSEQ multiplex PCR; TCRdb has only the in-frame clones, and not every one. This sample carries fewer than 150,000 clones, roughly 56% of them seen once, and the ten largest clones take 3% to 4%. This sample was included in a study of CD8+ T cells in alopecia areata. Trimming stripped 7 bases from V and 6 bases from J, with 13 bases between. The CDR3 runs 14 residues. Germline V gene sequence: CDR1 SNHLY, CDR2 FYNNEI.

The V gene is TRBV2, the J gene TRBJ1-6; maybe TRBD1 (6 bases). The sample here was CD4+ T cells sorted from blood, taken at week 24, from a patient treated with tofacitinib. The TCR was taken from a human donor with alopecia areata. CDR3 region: CASKGDRSNSPLHF. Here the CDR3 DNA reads TGTGCCAGCAAAGGCGACAGGAGTAATTCACCCCTCCACTTT.